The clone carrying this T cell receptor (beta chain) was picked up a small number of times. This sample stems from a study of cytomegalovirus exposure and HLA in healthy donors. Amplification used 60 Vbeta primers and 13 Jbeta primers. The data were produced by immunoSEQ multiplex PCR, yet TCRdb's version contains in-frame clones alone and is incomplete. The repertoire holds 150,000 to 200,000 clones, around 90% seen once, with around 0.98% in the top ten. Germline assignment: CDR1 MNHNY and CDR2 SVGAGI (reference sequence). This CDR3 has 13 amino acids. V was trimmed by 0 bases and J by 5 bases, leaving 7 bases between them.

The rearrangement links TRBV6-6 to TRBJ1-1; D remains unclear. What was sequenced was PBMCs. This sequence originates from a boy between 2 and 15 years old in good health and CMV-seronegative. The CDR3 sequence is CASSYSDWTEAFF. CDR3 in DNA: TGTGCCAGCAGTTACTCCGACTGGACTGAAGCTTTCTTT.